This record covers a single TCR beta chain. Its antigen is still unknown. The data are from a study of shared clonotypes between healthy human individuals. Study results and caveats: Clonotypes shared by all four sorted-subset donors had higher generation probabilities than non-shared clonotypes.

Per the germline V gene, CDR1 is MDHEN and CDR2 is SYDVKM. V was pared by 6 bases and J by 2 bases, with 14 bases between. The CDR3 is 15 amino acids. Produced via immunoSEQ multiplex PCR; TCRdb's table is partial and in-frame only. The repertoire includes over a million clones, around 78% of them detected once, and around 0.61% sits in the top ten. What was sequenced was memory CD4+ T cells from PBMCs. Indicated subset: CD45RA-negative fraction. This sequence was found in a man aged 18 to 30 in good health. Some clones in this sample may be carry-over from other donors' samples. This chain joins TRBV28 and TRBJ2-1; TRBD1 might be the D (5 bases). CDR3 bases: TGTGCCAGCAGCCAGGGCGGCGAGACCTACAATGAGCAGTTCTTC. The encoded protein is CASSQGGETYNEQFF.